Included here is one T cell receptor beta chain sequence, with context. Its binding antigen is unknown. No much larger clone is present one base from it, and per-base qualities are unavailable. The library was generated by the immunoSEQ multiplex PCR assay. A mixture of 60 forward primers for TCR Vbeta segments and 13 reverse primers for TCR Jbeta segments was used in the multiplex PCR. The CDR3 region of rearranged TCR beta genes was amplified from genomic DNA with a multiplex PCR assay. On the Illumina HiSeq System, the amplified TCR beta libraries were sequenced as 87-base-pair reads. The paper's processing steps were these. A later analysis counted approximately 84 million unique TCR beta chains across the 600 to 850 repertoires, and 9.5 million to 11 million of these chains were shared by at least two donors. Raw reads were error-corrected and collapsed into unique sequences with a nearest-neighbor algorithm that merged closely related sequences to remove PCR and sequencing errors. V, D and J gene segments were assigned by aligning CDR3 sequences to IMGT reference sequences. Each retained sequence needed at least a six-nucleotide match to both a V gene segment and a J gene segment. Rearrangements were called productive when the CDR3 lacked stop codons and stayed in frame with V and J; all others were non-productive. Following IMGT convention, CDR3 was defined as the stretch from the second conserved V-encoded cysteine to the conserved J-encoded phenylalanine. The earlier analysis of about 620 of the donors excluded sequences that lacked an unambiguous match to a single V gene segment. In an earlier analysis of almost 600 of the donors, a V segment was called functional when productive rearrangements were above 56.7%, and segregating when the standard deviation between donors exceeded 5%. A statistical classification framework was built for diagnosing cytomegalovirus status from the catalog of TCR beta chain sequences. In a later analysis, V and J genes were assigned by comparing TCR nucleotide sequences against IMGT/GENE-DB human TR gene sequences. Using the TCRdist pipeline, a later analysis assigned CDR3 sequences along with most-parsimonious VDJ recombination scenarios. A later analysis defined each TCR beta chain by its CDR3 amino acid sequence plus V-gene family, and excluded reads lacking a unique V-gene family. A later analysis removed 550 to 700 highly shared, low-generation-probability nucleotide sequences to deal with suspected cross-contamination and a sequencing artifact. A later analysis calculated a clonal expansion index for each public chain from normalized within-repertoire ranks of inferred template counts. In a later analysis, generation probabilities were computed with a VDJ recombination model fitted to out-of-frame rearrangements, and the resulting probabilities were checked against IGoR. Hypergeometric tests were used in a later analysis to score TCR-TCR, TCR-HLA and TCR-CMV co-occurrence, with a repertoire-size bias correction applied to the TCR pairs. In a later analysis, false discovery rates were estimated by permuting HLA or CMV assignments 20 times. A later analysis grouped co-occurring TCRs with DBSCAN, adding TCRdist sequence similarity when clustering within HLA-allele-positive subsets. Repertoires with fewer than 30,000 or more than 120,000 public chains were left out of co-occurrence clustering, as were about 5 repertoires with anomalous nucleotide sharing. The source is immuneACCESS, and TCRdb retained only in-frame sequences with V and J called. Part of the clones is not carried over; for the studies checked, unresolved V genes explain less than half of this, and the remainder is unexplained. V and J calls and clone size are those listed in that table; D and trimming were worked out from the DNA. Recorded for this sample are 60,000 to 70,000 clones; over 60% of them occurred a single time. Roughly 23% of the sample belongs to the ten largest clones.

The cohort comprised some 730 healthy bone marrow donors. At the time of sampling, all cohort members were nominally healthy, though unrecorded immune exposures were likely present. The donor was CMV seropositive and belonged to the group of 250 to 300 seropositive cohort members. A peripheral blood sample was provided by each donor, and peripheral blood mononuclear cells were used for TCR beta sequencing. The Qiagen DNeasy Blood Extraction Kit was used to extract genomic DNA from the blood cell samples. This specimen belongs to a study of cytomegalovirus exposure and HLA in healthy donors (dated 2017 in TCRdb). Background for the entire study: An earlier analysis of more than 550 of the donors reported 276 Gb of sequence data and around 100 million unique TCR beta sequences obtained from 180 million or so T cells. Typing coverage varied by locus: roughly 629-640 donors for A, B, C, DRB1 and DQB1; 500 to 550 for DQA1; around 610 for DPA1; some 470 for DPB1. In the later analysis, no new phenotypic data were used to find candidate immune exposures; instead, reliance was placed on TCR beta sequences and their occurrence across donors. An earlier analysis of approximately 580 of the donors used high-throughput TCR beta sequencing to judge whether each TCR beta V gene segment behaved as functional or pseudogenic. About five DR-DQ haplotypes were treated as single units for association and clustering because of strong linkage in the cohort. Across about 380 genotyped donors of the cohort, an average of about 220,000 unique TCR beta nucleotide sequences per donor were sequenced, and roughly 20% of those sequences were non-productive. A later genetic analysis took genome-wide SNP genotypes for about 65% of the roughly 670 donors and used that subset as a discovery cohort. Using immunosequencing, the study profiled T cell repertoires from about 620 subjects and related those repertoires to cytomegalovirus serostatus. High-throughput TCR immunosequencing, statistical association of individual TCRs with disease status, and machine learning were combined to predict cytomegalovirus infection status. An early release that covered more than 550 HLA-typed donors contained around 300 gigabases of sequencing data and 80 million or so unique TCR sequences. Donor age, sex, ethnicity and CMV serostatus were compiled together with the repertoire data. Besides the first cohort of more than 650 subjects, a separate validation cohort made up of 120 different subjects was used. All discovery cohort repertoires had been generated on a single sequencing platform. Class I and class II HLA loci were covered by the typing at four-digit resolution. Of the 350 to 400 genotyped donors, roughly 85% fell in the genetic ancestry cluster associated with self-reported Caucasian donors. The study aimed to test whether signatures of past pathogen exposure could be identified by cataloging public T cell receptors. A later analysis re-examined previously published TCR beta repertoires from more than 550 donors and added high-resolution HLA genotyping to investigate patterns of TCR occurrence.

The junction shows trimming of 6 bases on V and 0 bases on J, and the gene matches do not reach 6 bases of it. The CDR3, from cysteine to phenylalanine, totals 15 residues. The entry retains the CDR3 DNA only, 45 bases that are in frame from base 1. CDR1 and CDR2 are drawn from the germline V gene: MDHEN, SYDVKM. General study outcomes and caveats: The sequencing pipeline was judged likely to have produced a cluster of highly shared sequence variants as a technical artifact. The 87-base-pair reads could not distinguish some IMGT-functional V segments, including TRBV6-2 and TRBV6-3, so those segments were excluded. The study listed over 150 TCR beta chains as associated with cytomegalovirus. In vitro tests confirmed that a few of the cytomegalovirus-associated TCR beta chains recognize cytomegalovirus antigens. An earlier analysis of approximately 500 of the donors showed that most TCR beta V segments appeared in productive rearrangements either about 90% or about 30% of the time, which broadly matched IMGT annotations. Several of the top co-occurrence clusters appeared to be linked to parvovirus B19, influenza, CMV and Epstein-Barr virus, according to a later analysis. According to the authors, the approach could potentially be generalized to other disease states and immunological phenotypes. Compared with equally common non-associated chains, HLA-associated TCR beta chains in a later analysis were more clonally expanded and had lower generation probabilities. In a later analysis, the rate of TCR association differed among HLA loci, with DRB1 alleles having the most associated TCRs and HLA-C alleles having the fewest. According to a later genetic analysis, donors in an Asian-associated ancestry cluster had fewer N-insertions in productive TCRs than the approximately 700-donor mean. HLA typing was unavailable for some donors at each locus, so association tests used only the typed subset. Because counts were too low, more than 15 rarely observed V segments, including chromosome 9 orphons, were left out of the earlier analysis of some 640 of the donors. When HLA alleles, especially DR and DQ, strongly co-occurred, attributing TCR associations to individual alleles was difficult. A further reported finding was that TCR beta sequences accurately predicted the HLA-A and HLA-B alleles for most subjects in the first cohort. Linkage disequilibrium might explain the correlated functional status among segregating V segments, but an unknown experimental factor could not be excluded. Sequencing depth was assumed to be roughly uniform across donors in the presence/absence analyses, though that assumption may not hold. Across donors, most TCR sequences were observed very rarely, whereas some public TCRs were present in many individuals. Most CMV-associated TCR beta chains appeared to be HLA-restricted in a later analysis, and the HLA associations seemed to be driven largely by CMV exposure. V-gene and J-gene trimming of TCR beta chains was associated with a missense DCLRE1C variant in a later genetic analysis, and the association was replicated in an independent cohort. The cohort was sequenced for TCR beta chains only, and without alpha or paired-chain data the features that could be detected were limited. Cytomegalovirus status was reported to be diagnosed by the classifier with high specificity and sensitivity in both the original and validation cohorts. In a later analysis, some 17,000 TCR beta sequences were associated with specific HLA alleles at a false discovery rate of 0.05. The only immune exposure information available for the cohort was CMV serostatus.

In this chain, TRBV28 is recombined with TRBJ2-3, and TRBD2 aligns with 7 junction nucleotides. This TCR derives from a man over 45 in good health and CMV-seropositive. Input material: PBMCs. The CDR3 here reads CASRLLADSTDTQYF. The nucleotide sequence reads TGTGCCAGCAGGTTGCTAGCGGATAGCACAGATACGCAGTATTTT.